This record covers a single T cell receptor (beta chain). Germline CDR1 KGHDR, CDR2 SFDVKD. The CDR3 loop spans 15 amino acids. Primed by a sample-barcoded 5' primer and a J-beta primer mix, a second PCR proceeded for 7 to 11 cycles. TCRdb redid the calling of the 5' RACE reads with MiXCR, one entry per CDR3 protein. The data contain 1.4 million or so distinct CDR3 sequences, approximately 43% of them singletons. The record originates from a study of blood T cells in healthy people across ages. The TCR comes from a woman between 18 and 30 years old in good health. The specimen sequenced was blood. The chain recombines TRBV24-1 with TRBJ2-7; 10 positions agree with TRBD1. The end of the DNA is better explained by TRBJ2-5, so the J call may be wrong. DNA for the CDR3: TGTGCCACCAGTGATAAGACAGGGGGCACGGAGACCCAGTACTTC. Residues: CATSDKTGGTETQYF.